The next 23 T cell receptor beta chains were all read from a single sample in a study of human T cells and chemical hapten exposure. The time point was: patch test 3, about 24 weeks after DPC sensitization. Treatment of the sample: therapeutic diphenylcyclopropenone sensitization with weekly scalp DPC. Sequencing started from total RNA isolated from unfractionated whole blood. TCRdb reprocessed the RACE reads via MiXCR and lists one record per CDR3 protein. The table includes tens of thousands of distinct CDR3 sequences, around a tenth detected once. The specimen was whole blood, collected in connection with sensitization to the hapten diphenylcyclopropenone (DPC). These receptors came from a man aged 45-60 years with alopecia areata. Some clones in this sample may be carry-over from other donors' samples.

This clonotype was seen a few times. The genes are TRBV7-9 and TRBJ1-2; no definite D call. The germline V and J ends were trimmed by 1 base and 1 base, with 10 bases remaining between them. Per the germline V gene, CDR1 is SEHNR and CDR2 is FQNEAQ (reference sequence). This CDR3 has 15 residues. CDR3 residues: CASSLDNNINYGYTF. CDR3 in DNA: TGTGCCAGCAGCTTAGATAACAACATTAACTATGGCTACACCTTC.

This clonotype was seen ten or more times. The V and J genes are TRBV11-2 and TRBJ2-1; D tentatively fits TRBD1 or TRBD2 (5 bases each). The V gene's germline CDR1 is SGHAT and CDR2 FQNNGV. The ends were cut back, 2 bases at V and 6 bases at J, with 17 bases in the middle. CDR3 length: 16 residues. The CDR3 loop is CASSLPGRLSRNEQFF. CDR3 sequence (DNA): TGTGCCAGCAGCTTACCGGGACGGTTGTCGCGCAATGAGCAGTTCTTC.

Only a few counts were recorded for this clonotype. The rearrangement uses TRBV19 and TRBJ2-5, with 12 nucleotides matching TRBD1. This CDR3 contains 14 residues. Germline V gives CDR1 LNHDA, CDR2 SQIVND (reference sequence). V lost 7 bases to trimming and J lost 5 bases; unmatched junction nucleotides: 5. CDR3 sequence (DNA): TGTGCCAGTACGGGACAGGGGGCGCGGGAGACCCAGTACTTC. Protein sequence: CASTGQGARETQYF.

This clonotype has at least ten counts. The J gene is TRBJ2-3, the V gene TRBV5-5, with 11 bases lining up with TRBD2. The germline V gene encodes CDR1 SGHKS and CDR2 YYEKEE (reference sequence). V lost 0 bases and J lost 1; bases outside the gene matches: 1. This CDR3 has 16 residues. Here the CDR3 reads CASSLGGLAGTDTQYF. In nucleotides, the CDR3 is TGTGCCAGCAGCTTGGGGGGACTAGCGGGCACAGATACGCAGTATTTT.

In its sample, this clonotype is medium-sized. V is TRBV12-3 or TRBV12-4 and J is TRBJ2-3; 9 bases are a match to TRBD2. V gave up 2 bases and J gave up 3 bases; unmatched junction bases: 3. CDR3 length: 15 amino acids. The CDR3, as DNA: TGTGCCAGCAGTTTAATGGCGGGAGGGACAGATACGCAGTATTTT. This gives the protein CASSLMAGGTDTQYF.

The table lists this clonotype with many counts. V is TRBV20-1 and J is TRBJ2-3; D unclear. Germline V lookup: CDR1 DFQATT, CDR2 SNEGSKA (reference sequence). The ends were cut back, 0 bases at V and 6 bases at J, with 10 bases in the middle. The CDR3 loop spans 13 amino acids. CDR3 in amino acids: CSARELLGDTQYF. As DNA, the CDR3 is TGCAGTGCTAGAGAGCTATTAGGGGATACGCAGTATTTT.

The chain has TRBV5-1 and TRBJ1-6; possible D gene TRBD1, 6 bases. Between the trimmed V and J ends, which lost 4 bases and 3 bases, there was a span of 14 bases. Looked up from germline, CDR1 is SGHRS and CDR2 is YFSETQ. The CDR3 spans 16 residues. The chain's CDR3 is CASSADGGDYNSPLHF. For the CDR3, the DNA is TGCGCCAGCAGCGCCGACGGGGGCGACTATAATTCACCCCTCCACTTT. Based on the CDR3 plus reference TRBV5-1 and TRBJ1-6, the full variable domain is KAGVTQTPRYLIKTRGQQVTLSCSPISGHRSVSWYQQTPGQGLQFLFEYFSETQRNKGNFPGRFSGRQFSNSRSEMNVSTLELGDSALYLCASSADGGDYNSPLHFGNGTRLTVT.

This clonotype showed up many times. The CDR3 is CASSRDRGRIADTQYF. The CDR3 DNA is TGCGCCAGCAGCCGAGACAGGGGGCGGATCGCAGATACGCAGTATTTT. The chain combines TRBV4-3 with TRBJ2-3; TRBD1 matches at 10 bases. Germline CDR1 is LGHNA and CDR2 is YSLEER. After removal of 4 bases from V and 4 bases from J, the junction contained 8 bases not matched to a gene. The CDR3 has 16 residues.

This clonotype was counted many times. The V call is TRBV29-1, the J call TRBJ2-6, with D uncertain. Germline loops: CDR1 SQVTM, CDR2 ANQGSEA. CDR3 length: 14 amino acids. Trimming removed 6 bases at V and 1 base at J, with 10 bases between. The CDR3 DNA is TGCAGCGTAATATTATCTTCTGGGGCCAACGTCCTGACTTTC. Amino acid sequence: CSVILSSGANVLTF.

At least ten counts were recorded for this clonotype. The V gene is TRBV5-1, the J gene TRBJ2-5; D gene unclear. This CDR3 has 13 amino acids. Trimming cost V 2 bases and J 1 base, with 6 bases left between them. The germline gives CDR1 SGHRS, CDR2 YFSETQ. CDR3 protein: CASSFPGQETQYF. Here the CDR3 DNA reads TGCGCCAGCAGCTTCCCAGGCCAAGAGACCCAGTACTTC.

This clonotype appeared many times. The chain combines TRBV6-6 with TRBJ1-5; TRBD1 aligns across 7 bases. Germline lookup yields CDR1 MNHNY and CDR2 SVGAGI (reference sequence). This CDR3 has 15 residues. The J segment lost 1 base and the V segment lost 7 bases, leaving 7 bases of the junction unmatched. The CDR3 loop is CASNPQGGSNQPQHF. In nucleotides, the CDR3 is TGTGCCAGCAATCCCCAAGGGGGCAGCAATCAGCCCCAGCATTTT.

J is TRBJ2-2 and V is TRBV2, with D hard to call. Germline lookup yields CDR1 SNHLY and CDR2 FYNNEI. V lost 7 bases to trimming and J lost 7 bases, with 13 bases between them. The CDR3 totals 13 residues. In DNA, the CDR3 is TGTGCCAGCACCAGACCTAGTCACGGGGAGCTGTTTTTT. Translated, it gives CASTRPSHGELFF.

This clonotype was picked up many times. This sequence joins TRBV2 and TRBJ2-4; 10 bases map to TRBD2. V was pared by 3 bases and J by 7 bases, with 6 bases of the junction left unmatched. CDR1 and CDR2 from the germline V gene are SNHLY and FYNNEI. This CDR3 comprises 15 residues. CDR3 sequence: CASSELAGESNIQYF. CDR3 DNA sequence: TGTGCCAGCAGTGAGCTAGCGGGAGAAAGTAACATTCAGTACTTC.

This clonotype was picked up many times. V and J are TRBV28 and TRBJ2-2; 7 positions match TRBD2. This CDR3 region has 16 residues. Trimming removed 3 bases from V and 1 base from J; junction bases left unmatched: 5. The germline V gene encodes CDR1 MDHEN and CDR2 SYDVKM. Here the CDR3 reads CASSFPGGGNTGELFF. In nucleotides, the CDR3 is TGTGCCAGCAGTTTCCCCGGCGGGGGGAACACCGGGGAGCTGTTTTTT.

This rearrangement joins TRBV9 to TRBJ2-1, with 8 nucleotides matching TRBD2. Unmatched junction bases numbered 9, after V lost 4 bases and J lost 9 bases. CDR1 is SGDLS and CDR2 is YYNGEE in the germline V gene. This CDR3 region has 14 residues. The chain's CDR3 is CASSTPPRGGEQFF. The CDR3 bases are TGTGCCAGCAGCACCCCTCCCCGGGGGGGTGAGCAGTTCTTC.

The chain combines TRBV6-6 with TRBJ1-4; 10 bases agree with TRBD1. Looked up from germline, CDR1 is MNHNY and CDR2 is SVGAGI (reference sequence). V lost 6 bases, J lost 7 bases, and 5 bases stayed unmatched. The length of the CDR3 is 14 residues. CDR3 protein: CASSPGQGSEKLFF. The CDR3 DNA follows: TGTGCCAGCAGCCCGGGACAGGGGAGTGAAAAACTGTTTTTT.

Ten or more counts support this clonotype. The chain couples TRBV4-1 to TRBJ1-2; D is unclear. CDR1 and CDR2 from the germline V gene are MGHRA and YSYEKL. The CDR3 is 12 amino acids. V was shortened by 0 bases and J by 5 bases, with 4 bases between the two germline ends. The CDR3 DNA is TGCGCCAGCAGCCAAGATCGGTATGGCTACACCTTC. Amino acids: CASSQDRYGYTF.

The genes are TRBV29-1 and TRBJ2-5, with D possibly being TRBD1 (6 bases). Trimming removed 5 bases from V and 3 bases from J, with 7 bases in between. The CDR3 has 11 amino acids. Germline V CDR1 and CDR2: SQVTM, ANQGSEA. CDR3 loop: CSVRTEETQYF. The CDR3 DNA follows: TGCAGCGTTCGGACAGAAGAGACCCAGTACTTC.

In its sample, this clonotype was seen many times. The V and J genes are TRBV10-3 and TRBJ2-2; D not certain. Germline CDR1 reads ENHRY; CDR2 reads SYGVKD. The V end lost 6 bases, the J end lost 8 bases, and 16 bases lay between the germline ends. The CDR3 runs to 14 residues. CDR3 DNA sequence: TGTGCCATCAGAGAACGGGCGGATATAGGGGAGCTGTTTTTT. Amino acid sequence: CAIRERADIGELFF.

This clonotype turned up a few times. The gene calls are TRBV19 and TRBJ2-1; D is undetermined. Trimming cost V 2 bases and J 9 bases, with 8 bases left between them. Germline V gene lookup returns CDR1 LNHDA and CDR2 SQIVND (reference sequence). There are 12 residues in the CDR3. The CDR3 loop is CASSITRGEQFF. The CDR3 nucleotides are TGTGCCAGTAGTATAACCCGAGGTGAGCAGTTCTTC. Using reference TRBV19 and TRBJ2-1 for the parts outside the CDR3, the full variable domain is DGGITQSPKYLFRKEGQNVTLSCEQNLNHDAMYWYRQDPGQGLRLIYYSQIVNDFQKGDIAEGYSVSREKKESFPLTVTSAQKNPTAFYLCASSITRGEQFFGPGTRLTVL.

The chain is built from TRBV12-3 or TRBV12-4 and TRBJ2-5, with 11 bases that match TRBD2. The CDR3 has 15 amino acids. V trimming: 5 bases; J trimming: 3 bases; junction bases outside the gene matches: 5. CDR3: CASSAGTSGEETQYF. Written as DNA, the CDR3 is TGTGCCAGCAGTGCCGGGACTAGCGGAGAAGAGACCCAGTACTTC.

This clonotype has only a few counts. The chain uses TRBV3-1 and TRBJ1-4; TRBD1 matches 7 bases. Trimming took 4 bases from V and 3 from J; bases not matched to a gene: 2. The length of the CDR3 is 14 residues. Germline V lookup: CDR1 LGHDT, CDR2 YNNKEL (reference sequence). The CDR3: CASSPGTANEKLFF. The CDR3 DNA sequence: TGTGCCAGCAGCCCCGGGACAGCTAATGAAAAACTGTTTTTT.

This clonotype was seen repeatedly, ten times or more. The V and J genes are TRBV28 and TRBJ2-7; the match to TRBD2 covers 7 bases. The CDR3 totals 15 residues. V was pared by 6 bases and J by 1 base, with 9 bases of the junction left unmatched. Germline loops: CDR1 MDHEN, CDR2 SYDVKM. CDR3 amino acids: CASRLPKGLSYEQYF. CDR3 DNA: TGTGCCAGCAGGCTACCTAAGGGACTATCCTACGAGCAGTACTTC.